This TCR beta chain was sequenced in a study of T cell responses to AZD1222 COVID-19 vaccine. Broader study findings: Most donors were white British and more were female, and clonal diversity was possibly underestimated.

CDR3 length: 15 residues. Trimming removed 2 bases at V and 0 bases at J, with 10 bases between. The germline V gene has CDR1 MNHEY and CDR2 SVGAGI. This clone has just a few counts. Its antigen is unidentified. Measured with immunoSEQ multiplex PCR; TCRdb has only the in-frame clones, and not every one. The sample includes some 130,000 clones, over 80% of them seen just once. The receptor was derived from an adult who received the AZD1222 COVID-19 vaccine. The genes are TRBV6-5 and TRBJ1-1; D possibly corresponds to TRBD1 (5 bases). Material: peripheral blood, obtained 28 days after the second AZD1222 dose. This CDR3 is CASSYAQGMNTEAFF. The CDR3 DNA reads as TGTGCCAGCAGTTACGCCCAGGGCATGAACACTGAAGCTTTCTTT.